A single sample gave rise to the 28 T cell receptor beta chains below, sequenced in a study of T-cell reconstitution after alpha-beta-depleted transplantation in children. Library preparation (for TCRbeta) was performed with unique molecular identifiers. TCRdb fed the PCR reads into MiXCR, producing one record per CDR3 protein. The data contain a few hundred thousand distinct CDR3 sequences, around a tenth of them singletons. The sample here was peripheral blood, taken 180 days after TCRalphabeta/CD19-depleted stem cell transplant. Receptors were obtained from a male patient aged 2-15 years who had a stem cell transplant for chronic granulomatous disease, so the T cells may come from the graft donor.

This clonotype appeared many times. The chain is built from TRBV27 and TRBJ2-2, with 7 bases that match TRBD2. The CDR3 is 15 amino acids. The trim removed 4 bases at V and 5 bases at J, leaving 7 bases unmatched. Germline assignment: CDR1 MNHEY and CDR2 SMNVEV (reference sequence). The CDR3 bases are TGTGCCAGCAGTTCCCCCCCGGGGGGTACCGGGGAGCTGTTTTTT. Translated: CASSSPPGGTGELFF.

This clonotype was seen at least ten times. The rearrangement joins TRBV6-2 or TRBV6-3 to TRBJ2-7, with 10 nucleotides matching TRBD1. Trimming cost V 6 bases and J 3 bases; bases outside gene matches: 5. The CDR3 extends over 14 amino acids. Germline V gene lookup returns CDR1 MNHEY and CDR2 SVGEGT. CDR3 DNA: TGTGCCAGCAGGGCCGGGACAGGGGTCTACGAGCAGTACTTC. Protein product: CASRAGTGVYEQYF.

There are many counts of this clonotype. V usage is TRBV24-1 and J usage is TRBJ2-1, with TRBD2 matching over 11 bases. CDR1 KGHDR and CDR2 SFDVKD come from the germline V gene. The CDR3 spans 13 residues. Germline trimming cut 10 bases from V and 9 bases from J; bases unmatched to any gene: 7. Here the CDR3 reads CATRRLAGSEQFF. The DNA for the CDR3 is TGTGCCACTAGGAGACTAGCGGGATCTGAGCAGTTCTTC.

This clonotype was observed at least ten times. The chain is built from TRBV5-1 and TRBJ1-1; D might be TRBD1 (6 bases). Per germline, CDR1 SGHRS and CDR2 YFSETQ. V was clipped by 5 bases and J by 0 bases, with 8 bases between them. CDR3 length: 13 residues. CDR3 DNA sequence: TGCGCCAGCAGGAGGACAGTGAACACTGAAGCTTTCTTT. The encoded protein is CASRRTVNTEAFF.

This clonotype showed up just a few times. The chain carries TRBV18 and TRBJ2-7, with a possible D match to TRBD2 (5 bases). The V end lost 3 bases, the J end lost 7 bases, and 7 bases lay between the germline ends. The CDR3 loop spans 11 amino acids. Per germline, CDR1 KGHSH and CDR2 LQKENI. The CDR3 protein is CASSPGVEQYF. The DNA for the CDR3 is TGTGCCAGCTCACCCGGGGTGGAGCAGTACTTC. The entire variable domain, with the rest obtained from reference TRBV18 and TRBJ2-7, is as follows: NAGVMQNPRHLVRRRGQEARLRCSPMKGHSHVYWYRQLPEEGLKFMVYLQKENIIDESGMPKERFSAEFPKEGPSILRIQQVVRGDSAAYFCASSPGVEQYFGPGTRLTVT.

This clonotype has a count of ten or more. The chain joins TRBV5-1 to TRBJ1-1, with 9 nucleotides matching TRBD1. This CDR3 region has 13 residues. From germline, CDR1 is SGHRS and CDR2 YFSETQ. With V trimmed by 3 bases and J by 7 bases, 4 bases remained unmatched. CDR3 in DNA: TGCGCCAGCAGCTCCGACAGGGGGAATGAAGCTTTCTTT. This encodes CASSSDRGNEAFF.

This clonotype showed up many times. J is TRBJ2-3 and V is TRBV10-3, with D possibly TRBD1 on 6 matching bases. In germline, CDR1 is ENHRY, CDR2 SYGVKD. The CDR3 is 15 residues long. Trimming took 4 bases from V and 5 from J, leaving 16 bases between them. Here the CDR3 DNA reads TGTGCCATCAGTGGCGGTAGCACAGGGAAAGATACGCAGTATTTT. It is translated as CAISGGSTGKDTQYF.

The table lists this clonotype with many counts. The chain has TRBV4-3 and TRBJ1-1; TRBD1 matches at 9 bases. Trimming at V came to 3 bases and at J to 5 bases, leaving 13 bases not matched to a gene. The CDR3 has 17 amino acids. Germline V gene sequence: CDR1 LGHNA, CDR2 YSLEER. CDR3: CASSHFPPGQGKTEAFF. The CDR3 nucleotides are TGCGCCAGCAGCCATTTTCCGCCCGGACAGGGGAAGACTGAAGCTTTCTTT.

CDR3 amino acids: CAWRETGTEKPVTEAFF. As DNA, the CDR3 is TGTGCCTGGAGGGAAACCGGGACAGAGAAACCGGTGACTGAAGCTTTCTTT. The J gene is TRBJ1-1, the V gene TRBV30; 7 bases align to TRBD1. With 3 bases clipped from V and 5 bases from J, the junction kept 18 bases outside the gene matches. The CDR3 is made up of 17 amino acids. The germline V gene encodes CDR1 GTSNPN and CDR2 SVGIG (reference sequence).

The sample holds a few counts of this clonotype. This chain joins TRBV7-9 and TRBJ2-7, with D tentatively TRBD1 or TRBD2 (5 bases each). This CDR3 region has 16 residues. Germline lookup yields CDR1 SEHNR and CDR2 FQNEAQ (reference sequence). The V and J ends lost 4 bases and 6 bases respectively, with 22 bases between them. Written as DNA, the CDR3 is TGTGCCAGCAGCTCTACTCGGGACCCGGGGCGTTTCGAGCAGTACTTC. It translates to CASSSTRDPGRFEQYF.

This clonotype was seen at least ten times. J is TRBJ2-1 and V is TRBV2, with 8 bases lining up with TRBD2. The trim removed 4 bases at V and 4 bases at J, leaving 6 bases unmatched. The germline V gene encodes CDR1 SNHLY and CDR2 FYNNEI. This CDR3 has 15 amino acids. The chain's CDR3 is CASSATSGGYNEQFF. Here the CDR3 DNA reads TGTGCCAGCAGTGCAACTAGCGGCGGTTACAATGAGCAGTTCTTC.

This clonotype showed up many times. The genes are TRBV7-2 and TRBJ2-3; possibly TRBD2 for D (5 bases). The V end lost 5 bases, the J end lost 1 base, and 16 bases lay between the germline ends. Per germline, CDR1 SGHTA and CDR2 FQGNSA. CDR3 length equals 16 residues. The CDR3 bases are TGTGCCAGCAGCCCAGACGTCGGAGCGGGCACAGATACGCAGTATTTT. It encodes CASSPDVGAGTDTQYF.

This clonotype was seen many times. The CDR3 DNA reads TGCGCCAGCAGCTTGGTTCCGGACAGGGATGAAAAACTGTTTTTT. It translates to CASSLVPDRDEKLFF. The V gene is TRBV5-1, the J gene TRBJ1-4, with 8 bases that match TRBD1. Germline V gene data show CDR1 as SGHRS and CDR2 as YFSETQ. Trimming cost V 0 bases and J 6 bases; bases outside gene matches: 4. The CDR3 spans 15 residues. Full variable domain (remainder filled in from reference TRBV5-1 and TRBJ1-4): KAGVTQTPRYLIKTRGQQVTLSCSPISGHRSVSWYQQTPGQGLQFLFEYFSETQRNKGNFPGRFSGRQFSNSRSEMNVSTLELGDSALYLCASSLVPDRDEKLFFGSGTQLSVL.

This clonotype was found many times. The rearrangement uses TRBV28 and TRBJ2-1; D is undetermined. V shed 2 bases and J shed 6 bases, with 8 bases lying between them. CDR3 length equals 13 residues. CDR1 and CDR2 (germline): MDHEN, SYDVKM. The CDR3: CASSLVSPNEQFF. CDR3 DNA sequence: TGTGCCAGCAGTTTAGTCAGCCCCAATGAGCAGTTCTTC.

This clonotype was counted ten times or more. V usage is TRBV30 and J usage is TRBJ1-2; the D gene is possibly TRBD1 (6 bases). The CDR3 has 13 residues. The V and J ends lost 3 bases and 6 bases respectively, with 14 bases between them. Per the germline V gene, CDR1 is GTSNPN and CDR2 is SVGIG (reference sequence). The CDR3 loop reads CAWSRSQGNGYTF. CDR3 bases: TGTGCCTGGAGCCGCTCACAGGGAAATGGCTACACCTTC.

This clonotype was seen ten or more times. CDR3 bases: TGCGCCAGCAGCTTGGTGGTGTTCTCGAACACCGGGGAGCTGTTTTTT. Amino acids: CASSLVVFSNTGELFF. The chain recombines TRBV5-1 with TRBJ2-2; D is undetermined. The germline V and J ends were trimmed by 0 bases and 0 bases, with 9 bases remaining between them. This CDR3 is built from 16 residues. Germline V gene sequence: CDR1 SGHRS, CDR2 YFSETQ.

This clonotype has ten or more counts. This chain links TRBV20-1 with TRBJ2-3; TRBD1 matches 8 bases. Germline V gene sequence: CDR1 DFQATT, CDR2 SNEGSKA (reference sequence). This CDR3 is built from 16 residues. V shed 6 bases and J 3 bases; nucleotides not matched to a gene: 14. The CDR3 sequence: CSAPSLRTGSTDTQYF. The CDR3 region has the DNA TGCAGTGCCCCGTCCCTCAGGACAGGGAGTACAGATACGCAGTATTTT.

This clonotype was recorded many times. The chain couples TRBV30 to TRBJ1-2; D gene unclear. Trimming pared 0 bases from V and 4 bases from J, leaving 6 bases between. The CDR3 is made up of 12 amino acids. The germline V gene has CDR1 GTSNPN and CDR2 SVGIG (reference sequence). DNA of the CDR3: TGTGCCTGGAGTGTTTCGGGCTATGGCTACACCTTC. Amino acid sequence: CAWSVSGYGYTF. The variable domain in full, completed from reference TRBV30 and TRBJ1-2, reads SQTIHQWPATLVQPVGSPLSLECTVEGTSNPNLYWYRQAAGRGLQLLFYSVGIGQISSEVPQNLSASRPQDRQFILSSKKLLLSDSGFYLCAWSVSGYGYTFGSGTRLTVV.

This chain uses TRBV29-1 with TRBJ1-1; 9 nucleotides match TRBD1. V trimming: 4 bases; J trimming: 1 base; junction bases outside the gene matches: 4. Germline-derived CDR1 and CDR2 are SQVTM and ANQGSEA. There are 14 residues in the CDR3. CDR3 region: CSVAPGQGNTEAFF. The CDR3 DNA is TGCAGCGTTGCTCCGGGACAGGGGAACACTGAAGCTTTCTTT.

This clonotype has just one count. This may be a read error, as it is one base from a much larger clone. The CDR3 bases are TGCAGCGTGGATAGGCTTAGCGGGGGGACCTACAATGAGCAGTTCTTC. This gives the protein CSVDRLSGGTYNEQFF. This chain links TRBV29-1 with TRBJ2-1; 10 bases align to TRBD2. The CDR3 is 16 amino acids. Trimming cost V 6 bases and J 2 bases; bases outside gene matches: 10. Germline lookup yields CDR1 SQVTM and CDR2 ANQGSEA.

Ten or more counts support this clonotype. The J gene is TRBJ2-2, the V gene TRBV2, with TRBD2 identical over 10 bases. The V and J ends lost 1 base and 1 base, in that order; junction bases with no gene match: 6. Germline V CDR1 and CDR2: SNHLY, FYNNEI. The CDR3 totals 18 residues. In nucleotides, the CDR3 is TGTGCCAGCAGTGAAGGGAGGGCTAGCGGGGGGAACACCGGGGAGCTGTTTTTT. Amino acid sequence: CASSEGRASGGNTGELFF.

Ten or more counts support this clonotype. V usage is TRBV4-2 and J usage is TRBJ2-2, with 13 bases that match TRBD2. The V segment lost 0 bases and the J segment 0 bases; nucleotides outside the gene matches: 16. Germline CDR1 is LGHNA and CDR2 is YNFKEQ. This CDR3 spans 23 amino acids. The DNA of the CDR3 is TGTGCCAGCAGCCAAGATTGGGAGAGAGGGACTAGCGGGATCAGAGCGAACACCGGGGAGCTGTTTTTT. Its protein product is CASSQDWERGTSGIRANTGELFF.

This clonotype was counted ten times or more. The chain carries TRBV28 and TRBJ2-5; 11 nucleotides agree with TRBD2. Germline-derived CDR1 and CDR2 are MDHEN and SYDVKM. The CDR3 runs 15 residues. With 1 base clipped from V and 6 bases from J, the junction kept 4 bases outside the gene matches. The CDR3 region has the DNA TGTGCCAGCAGTTTATTGCTAGCGGGAGGAAAGACCCAGTACTTC. It translates to CASSLLLAGGKTQYF.

There are many counts of this clonotype. The CDR3 sequence is CATSRDPRGTEAFF. The DNA for the CDR3 is TGTGCCACCAGCAGAGATCCGAGGGGCACTGAAGCTTTCTTT. The genes are TRBV15 and TRBJ1-1, with D maybe TRBD1 (5 bases). The CDR3 has 14 amino acids. V lost 0 bases to trimming and J lost 4 bases, with 9 bases between them. From germline, CDR1 is LNHNV and CDR2 YYDKDF (reference sequence).

This clonotype was seen repeatedly, ten times or more. This chain connects TRBV21-1 to TRBJ2-7. TRBV21-1 constitutes a pseudogene. CDR3 length: 16 amino acids. CDR3 sequence reads: CASSKGSRHYGHEQYF. The CDR3, as DNA: TGTGCCAGCAGCAAAGGAAGCAGGCACTATGGGCACGAGCAGTACTTC.

Notes on this clonotype: A read error may be the cause here, since a much bigger clone is one base away. The CDR3 spells CASSFFSGTSGRRETQSF. The CDR3 nucleotides read TGTGCCAGCAGTTTCTTTTCGGGGACTAGCGGTCGTAGAGAGACCCAGTCCTTC. The chain is built from TRBV28 and TRBJ2-5; 11 bases agree with TRBD2. Germline lookup yields CDR1 MDHEN and CDR2 SYDVKM. This CDR3 is 18 amino acids long.

The sample holds many counts of this clonotype. The chain carries TRBV10-3 and TRBJ2-7, with no clear D. V shed 2 bases and J shed 0 bases, with 2 bases lying between them. Germline CDR1 reads ENHRY; CDR2 reads SYGVKD. CDR3 size: 12 residues. The CDR3 nucleotides are TGTGCCATCAGTGAGCCCTCCTACGAGCAGTACTTC. This translates into CAISEPSYEQYF.

The chain carries TRBV5-5 and TRBJ2-1; perhaps TRBD1 as D (6 bases). V gave up 4 bases and J gave up 3 bases, with 17 bases separating them. This CDR3 contains 16 residues. Germline CDR1 reads SGHKS; CDR2 reads YYEKEE (reference sequence). CDR3 loop: CASSRQVGDIYNEQFF. DNA of the CDR3: TGTGCCAGCAGCCGTCAAGTAGGGGACATCTACAATGAGCAGTTCTTC.